What follows is one T cell receptor (beta chain) and its context. This sample also contains other DNA sequences that code for the same CDR3. The method was immunoSEQ multiplex PCR; TCRdb's version includes in-frame clones alone and lacks a portion of them. The table lists around 140,000 clones, about 90% of them singletons, with less than 2.5% in the top ten. V lost 1 base and J 3 bases, leaving 6 bases between the germline ends. The CDR3 length is 13 residues. Germline loops: CDR1 MDHEN, CDR2 SYDVKM. This entry comes from a study of control samples from healthy donors and cancer patients. The receptor was derived from a woman aged 45-60 years in good health. V usage is TRBV28 and J usage is TRBJ1-1, with D perhaps matching TRBD1 (5 bases). Sequenced material: blood. The CDR3 nucleotides read TGTGCCAGCAGTTTATTGGGGGACACTGAAGCTTTCTTT. It translates to CASSLLGDTEAFF. The variable domain in full, completed from reference TRBV28 and TRBJ1-1, reads DVKVTQSSRYLVKRTGEKVFLECVQDMDHENMFWYRQDPGLGLRLIYFSYDVKMKEKGDIPEGYSVSREKKERFSLILESASTNQTSMYLCASSLLGDTEAFFGQGTRLTVV.